The present T cell receptor (beta chain) was sequenced within a study of T cell repertoires in cytomegalovirus infection. Across the study: CMV infection and matching HLA type were both indicated by public TCR beta signatures.

There are a few counts of this clonotype. Its antigen is undetermined. Germline CDR1 reads LGHNA; CDR2 reads YSLEER. V was trimmed by 3 bases and J by 4 bases, leaving 9 bases between them. The CDR3 sequence is 13 residues long. Whole-study results and caveats: Frequencies of public TCR beta families were cumulated, and this identified carriers of CMV plus the relevant HLA.

Each CDR3 protein is one row after TCRdb ran MiXCR on the reads. The table has roughly 800,000 distinct CDR3 sequences, 25% to 35% seen once; the top ten hold roughly 14%. Sample: cultured CD8+ T cells from PBMCs, taken from culture after CMV antigen stimulation. The clonotype originates from a human donor in good health (CMV status not recorded). Some clones in this sample may be carry-over from other donors' samples. V gene TRBV4-3 combines with J gene TRBJ1-2; D may be TRBD1 (5 bases). This CDR3 is CASSQTGVYGYTF. For the CDR3, the DNA is TGCGCCAGCAGCCAGACGGGGGTCTATGGCTACACCTTC.